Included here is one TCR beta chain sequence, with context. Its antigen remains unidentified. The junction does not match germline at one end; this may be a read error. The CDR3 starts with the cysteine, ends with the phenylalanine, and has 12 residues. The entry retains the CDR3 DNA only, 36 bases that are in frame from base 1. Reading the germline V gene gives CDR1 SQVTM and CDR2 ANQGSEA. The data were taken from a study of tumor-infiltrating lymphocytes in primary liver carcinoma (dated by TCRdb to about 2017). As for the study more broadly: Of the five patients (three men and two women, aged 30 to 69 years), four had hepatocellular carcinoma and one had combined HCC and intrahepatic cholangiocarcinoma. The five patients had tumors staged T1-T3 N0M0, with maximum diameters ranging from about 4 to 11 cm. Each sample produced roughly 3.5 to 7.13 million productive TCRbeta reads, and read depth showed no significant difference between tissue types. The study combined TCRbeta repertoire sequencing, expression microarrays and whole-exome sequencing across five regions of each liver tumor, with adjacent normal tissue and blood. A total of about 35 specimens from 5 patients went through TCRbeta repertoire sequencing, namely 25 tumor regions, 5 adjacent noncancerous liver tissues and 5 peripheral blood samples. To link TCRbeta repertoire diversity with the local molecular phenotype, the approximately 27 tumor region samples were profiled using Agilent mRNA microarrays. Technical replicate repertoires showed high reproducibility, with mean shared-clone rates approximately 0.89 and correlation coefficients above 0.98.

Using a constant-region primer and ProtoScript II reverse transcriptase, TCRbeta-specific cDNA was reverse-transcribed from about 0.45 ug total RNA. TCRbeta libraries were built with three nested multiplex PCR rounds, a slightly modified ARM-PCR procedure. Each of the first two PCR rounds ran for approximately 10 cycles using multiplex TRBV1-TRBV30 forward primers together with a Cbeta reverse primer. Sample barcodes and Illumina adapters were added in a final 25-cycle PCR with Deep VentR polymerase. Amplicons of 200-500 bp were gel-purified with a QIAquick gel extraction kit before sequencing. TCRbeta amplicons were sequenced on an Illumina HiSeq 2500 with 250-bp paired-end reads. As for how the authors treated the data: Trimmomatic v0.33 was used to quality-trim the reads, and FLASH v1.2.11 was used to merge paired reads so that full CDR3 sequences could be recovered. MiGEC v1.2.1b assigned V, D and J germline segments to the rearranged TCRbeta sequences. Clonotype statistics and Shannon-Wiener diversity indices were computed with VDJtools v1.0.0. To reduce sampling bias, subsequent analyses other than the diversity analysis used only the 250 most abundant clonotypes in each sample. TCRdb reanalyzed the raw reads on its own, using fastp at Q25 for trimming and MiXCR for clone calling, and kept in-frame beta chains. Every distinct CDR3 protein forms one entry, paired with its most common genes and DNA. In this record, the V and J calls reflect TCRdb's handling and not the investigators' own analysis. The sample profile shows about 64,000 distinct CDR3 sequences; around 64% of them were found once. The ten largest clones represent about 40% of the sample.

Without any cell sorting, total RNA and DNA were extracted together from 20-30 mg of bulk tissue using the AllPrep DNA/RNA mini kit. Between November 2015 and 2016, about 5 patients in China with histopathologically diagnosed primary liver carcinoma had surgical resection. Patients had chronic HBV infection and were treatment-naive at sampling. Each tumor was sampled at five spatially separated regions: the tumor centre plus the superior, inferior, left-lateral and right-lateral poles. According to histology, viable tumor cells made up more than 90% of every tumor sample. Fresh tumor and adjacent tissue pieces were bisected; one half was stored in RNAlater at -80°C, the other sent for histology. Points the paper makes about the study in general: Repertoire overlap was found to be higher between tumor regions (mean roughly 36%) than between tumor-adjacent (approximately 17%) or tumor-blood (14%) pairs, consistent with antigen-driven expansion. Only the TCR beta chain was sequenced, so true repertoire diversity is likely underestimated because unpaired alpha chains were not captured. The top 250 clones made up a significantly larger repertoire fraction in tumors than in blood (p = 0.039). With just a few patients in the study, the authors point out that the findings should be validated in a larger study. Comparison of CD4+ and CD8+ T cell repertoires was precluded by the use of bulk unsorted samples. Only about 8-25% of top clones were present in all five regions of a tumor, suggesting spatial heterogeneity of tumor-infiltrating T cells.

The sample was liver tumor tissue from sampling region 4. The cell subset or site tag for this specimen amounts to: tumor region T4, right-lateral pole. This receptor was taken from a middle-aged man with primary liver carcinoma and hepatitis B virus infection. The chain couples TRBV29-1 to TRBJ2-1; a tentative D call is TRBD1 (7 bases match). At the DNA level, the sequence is TGCTGTGTCCGACAGGGAGGCAATAAGCAGTTCTTC. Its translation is CCVRQGGNKQFF.